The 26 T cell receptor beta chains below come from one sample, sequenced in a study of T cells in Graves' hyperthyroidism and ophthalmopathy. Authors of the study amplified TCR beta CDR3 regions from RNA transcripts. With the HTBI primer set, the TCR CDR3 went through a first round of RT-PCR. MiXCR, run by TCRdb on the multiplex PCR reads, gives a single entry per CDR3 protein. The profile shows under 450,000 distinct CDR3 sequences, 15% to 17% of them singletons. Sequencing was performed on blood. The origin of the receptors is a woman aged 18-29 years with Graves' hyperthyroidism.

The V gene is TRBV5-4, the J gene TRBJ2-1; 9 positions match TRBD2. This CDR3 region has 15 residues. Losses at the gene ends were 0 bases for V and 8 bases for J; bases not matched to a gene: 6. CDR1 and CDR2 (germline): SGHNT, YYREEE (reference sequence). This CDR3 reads CASSLGAGGGYEQFF. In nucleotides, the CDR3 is TGTGCCAGCAGCTTGGGAGCGGGAGGTGGGTATGAGCAGTTCTTC.

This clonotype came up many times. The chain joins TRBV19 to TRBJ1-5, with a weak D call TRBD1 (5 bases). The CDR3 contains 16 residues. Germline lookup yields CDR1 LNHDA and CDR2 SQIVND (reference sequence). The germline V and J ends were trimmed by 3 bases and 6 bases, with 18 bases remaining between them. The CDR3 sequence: CASSIGARRGGQPQHF. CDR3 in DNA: TGTGCCAGTAGTATCGGGGCCCGTCGTGGAGGTCAGCCCCAGCATTTT.

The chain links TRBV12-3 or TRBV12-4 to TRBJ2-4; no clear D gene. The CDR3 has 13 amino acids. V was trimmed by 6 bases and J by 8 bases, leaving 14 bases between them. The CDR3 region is CASRRSFEDIQYF. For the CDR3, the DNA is TGTGCCAGCAGAAGATCCTTCGAAGACATTCAGTACTTC.

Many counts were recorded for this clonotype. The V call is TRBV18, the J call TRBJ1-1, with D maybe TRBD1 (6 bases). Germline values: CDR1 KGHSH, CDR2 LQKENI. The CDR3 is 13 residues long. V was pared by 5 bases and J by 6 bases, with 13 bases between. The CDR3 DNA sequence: TGTGCCAGCTCAGCCCAACAGGGCTCTGAAGCTTTCTTT. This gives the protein CASSAQQGSEAFF.

CDR3 protein: CASSILSPLRGNLETQYF. CDR3 sequence (DNA): TGTGCCAGTAGTATTCTCTCCCCTCTGCGGGGTAATTTGGAGACCCAGTACTTC. This chain joins TRBV19 and TRBJ2-5, with D possibly TRBD2 on 6 matching bases. With 3 bases removed from V and 5 bases from J, the gap between germline ends came to 25 bases. Germline CDR1 and CDR2: LNHDA and SQIVND (reference sequence). This CDR3 spans 18 amino acids.

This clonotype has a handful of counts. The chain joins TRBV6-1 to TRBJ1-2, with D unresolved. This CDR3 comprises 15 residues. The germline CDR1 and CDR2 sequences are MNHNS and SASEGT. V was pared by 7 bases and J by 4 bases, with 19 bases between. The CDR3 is CASIYRDSPLYGYTF. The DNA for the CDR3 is TGTGCCAGCATCTACCGAGACTCACCACTCTATGGCTACACCTTC.

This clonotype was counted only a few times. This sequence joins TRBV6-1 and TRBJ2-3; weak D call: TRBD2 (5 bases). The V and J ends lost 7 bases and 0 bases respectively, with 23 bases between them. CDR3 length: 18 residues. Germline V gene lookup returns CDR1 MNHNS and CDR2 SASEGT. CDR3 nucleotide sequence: TGTGCCAGCATTAAGAGACCCGAACTAGTTACTAGCACAGATACGCAGTATTTT. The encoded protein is CASIKRPELVTSTDTQYF.

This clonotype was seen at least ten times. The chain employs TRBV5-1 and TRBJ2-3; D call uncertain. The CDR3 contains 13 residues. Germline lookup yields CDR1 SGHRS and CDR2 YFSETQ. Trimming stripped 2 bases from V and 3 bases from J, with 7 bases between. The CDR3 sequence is CASSLTVTDTQYF. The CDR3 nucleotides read TGCGCCAGCAGCTTAACAGTAACAGATACGCAGTATTTT.

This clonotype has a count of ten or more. As DNA, the CDR3 is TGTGCCAGCAGCCCAAGCTACTACGGTAGAGAGCAGTTCTTC. This encodes CASSPSYYGREQFF. This rearrangement joins TRBV28 to TRBJ2-1; D gene unclear. The CDR3 has 14 amino acids. Germline CDR1 and CDR2: MDHEN and SYDVKM. Trimming took 6 bases from V and 10 from J, leaving 19 bases between them. The full variable domain, rest sourced from reference TRBV28 and TRBJ2-1, is DVKVTQSSRYLVKRTGEKVFLECVQDMDHENMFWYRQDPGLGLRLIYFSYDVKMKEKGDIPEGYSVSREKKERFSLILESASTNQTSMYLCASSPSYYGREQFFGPGTRLTVL.

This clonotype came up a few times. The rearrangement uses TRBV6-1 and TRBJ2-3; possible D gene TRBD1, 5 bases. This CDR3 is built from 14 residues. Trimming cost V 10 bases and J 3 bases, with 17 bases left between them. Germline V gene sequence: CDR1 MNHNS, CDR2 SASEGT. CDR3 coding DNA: TGTGCCATCCTAGGGGCCAAGAAGACAGATACGCAGTATTTT. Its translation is CAILGAKKTDTQYF.

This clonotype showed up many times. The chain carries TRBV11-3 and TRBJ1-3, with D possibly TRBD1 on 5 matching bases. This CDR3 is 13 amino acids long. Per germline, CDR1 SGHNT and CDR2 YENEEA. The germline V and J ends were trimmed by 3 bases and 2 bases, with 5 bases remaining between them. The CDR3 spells CASSLGPGNTIYF. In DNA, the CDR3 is TGTGCCAGCAGCTTGGGGCCTGGAAACACCATATATTTT. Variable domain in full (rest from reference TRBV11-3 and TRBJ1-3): EAGVVQSPRYKIIEKKQPVAFWCNPISGHNTLYWYLQNLGQGPELLIRYENEEAVDDSQLPKDRFSAERLKGVDSTLKIQPAELGDSAVYLCASSLGPGNTIYFGEGSWLTVV.

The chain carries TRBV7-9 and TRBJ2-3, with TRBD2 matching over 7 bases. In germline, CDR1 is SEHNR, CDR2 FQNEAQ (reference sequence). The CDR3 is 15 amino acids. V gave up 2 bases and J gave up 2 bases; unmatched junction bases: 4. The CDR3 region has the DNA TGTGCCAGCAGCTTAAGCGGGGAGCTCACAGATACGCAGTATTTT. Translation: CASSLSGELTDTQYF.

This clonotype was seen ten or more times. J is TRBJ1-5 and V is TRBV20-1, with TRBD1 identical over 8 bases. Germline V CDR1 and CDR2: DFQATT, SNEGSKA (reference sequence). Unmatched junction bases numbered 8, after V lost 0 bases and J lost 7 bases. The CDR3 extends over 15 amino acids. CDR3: CSARDMDRAGQPQHF. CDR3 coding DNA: TGCAGTGCTAGAGATATGGACAGGGCCGGGCAGCCCCAGCATTTT.

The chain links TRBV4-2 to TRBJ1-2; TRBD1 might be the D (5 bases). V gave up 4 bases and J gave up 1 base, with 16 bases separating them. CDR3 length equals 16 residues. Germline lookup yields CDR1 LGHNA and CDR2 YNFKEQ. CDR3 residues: CASSPNQAGRNYGYTF. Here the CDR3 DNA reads TGTGCCAGCAGCCCTAACCAGGCAGGGCGTAACTATGGCTACACCTTC.

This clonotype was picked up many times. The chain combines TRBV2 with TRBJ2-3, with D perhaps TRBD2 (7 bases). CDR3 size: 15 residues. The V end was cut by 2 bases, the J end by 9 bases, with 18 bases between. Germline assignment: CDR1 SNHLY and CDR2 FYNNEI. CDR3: CASSEPRGKGGTQYF. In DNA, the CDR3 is TGTGCCAGCAGTGAACCGCGCGGGAAGGGGGGGACGCAGTATTTT.

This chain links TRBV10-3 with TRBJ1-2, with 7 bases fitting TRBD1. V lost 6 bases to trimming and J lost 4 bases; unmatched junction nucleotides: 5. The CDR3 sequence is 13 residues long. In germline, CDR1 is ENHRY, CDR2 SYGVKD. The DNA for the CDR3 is TGTGCCATCAGGGAATACAGGGGCTATGGCTACACCTTC. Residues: CAIREYRGYGYTF.

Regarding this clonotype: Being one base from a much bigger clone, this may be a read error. The CDR3 reads CASRGTVCSNQPQHF. The CDR3 nucleotides are TGTGCCAGTAGAGGGACAGTCTGTAGCAATCAGCCCCAGCATTTT. The gene calls are TRBV19 and TRBJ1-5; TRBD1 matches at 7 bases. The J segment lost 0 bases and the V segment lost 6 bases, leaving 5 bases of the junction unmatched. The germline CDR1 and CDR2 sequences are LNHDA and SQIVND (reference sequence). The CDR3 loop spans 15 amino acids.

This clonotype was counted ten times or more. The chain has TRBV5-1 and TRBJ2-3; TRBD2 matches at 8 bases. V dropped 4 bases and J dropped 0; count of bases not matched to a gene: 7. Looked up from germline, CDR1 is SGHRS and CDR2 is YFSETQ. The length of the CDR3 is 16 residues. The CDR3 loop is CASSRSGRGSTDTQYF. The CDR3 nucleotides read TGCGCCAGCAGCCGGAGCGGGAGAGGTAGCACAGATACGCAGTATTTT.

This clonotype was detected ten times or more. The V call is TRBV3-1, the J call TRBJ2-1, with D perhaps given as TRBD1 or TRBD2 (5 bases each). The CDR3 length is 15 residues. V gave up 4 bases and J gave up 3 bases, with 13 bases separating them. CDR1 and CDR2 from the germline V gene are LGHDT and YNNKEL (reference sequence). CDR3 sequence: CASSPGAGIYNEQFF. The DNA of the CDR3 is TGTGCCAGCAGCCCCGGGGCAGGGATCTACAATGAGCAGTTCTTC.

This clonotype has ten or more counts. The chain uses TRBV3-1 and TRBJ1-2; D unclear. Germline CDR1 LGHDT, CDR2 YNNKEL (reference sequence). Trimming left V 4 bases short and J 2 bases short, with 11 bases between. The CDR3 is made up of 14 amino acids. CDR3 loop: CASSPPGRNYGYTF. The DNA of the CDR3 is TGTGCCAGCAGCCCACCCGGACGCAACTATGGCTACACCTTC.

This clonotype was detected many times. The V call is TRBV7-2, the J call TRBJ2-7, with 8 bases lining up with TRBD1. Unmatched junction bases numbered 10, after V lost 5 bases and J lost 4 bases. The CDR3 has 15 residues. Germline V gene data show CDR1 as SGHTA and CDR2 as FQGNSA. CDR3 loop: CASSLQGAAGYEQYF. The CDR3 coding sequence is TGTGCCAGCAGCCTCCAGGGGGCTGCGGGGTACGAGCAGTACTTC.

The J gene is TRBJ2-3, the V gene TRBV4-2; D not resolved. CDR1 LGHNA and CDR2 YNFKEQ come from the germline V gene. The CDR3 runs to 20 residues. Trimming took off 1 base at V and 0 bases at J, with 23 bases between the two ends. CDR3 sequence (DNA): TGTGCCAGCAGCCAAGTAAGACAAAGTGTCAGCGCCTCCAGCACAGATACGCAGTATTTT. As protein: CASSQVRQSVSASSTDTQYF.

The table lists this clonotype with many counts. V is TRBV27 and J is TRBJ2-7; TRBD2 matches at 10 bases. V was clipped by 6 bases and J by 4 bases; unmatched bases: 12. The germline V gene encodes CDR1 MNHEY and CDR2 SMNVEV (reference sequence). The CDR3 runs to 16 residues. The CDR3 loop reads CASRPKAGGLEYEQYF. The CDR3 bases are TGTGCCAGCAGACCTAAAGCGGGAGGGCTGGAATACGAGCAGTACTTC.

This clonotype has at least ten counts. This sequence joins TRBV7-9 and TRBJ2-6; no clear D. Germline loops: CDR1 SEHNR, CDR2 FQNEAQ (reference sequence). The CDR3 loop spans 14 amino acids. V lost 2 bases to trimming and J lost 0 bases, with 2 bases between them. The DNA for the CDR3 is TGTGCCAGCAGCTTAATCTCTGGGGCCAACGTCCTGACTTTC. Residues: CASSLISGANVLTF. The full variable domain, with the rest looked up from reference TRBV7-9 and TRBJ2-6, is DTGVSQNPRHKITKRGQNVTFRCDPISEHNRLYWYRQTLGQGPEFLTYFQNEAQLEKSRLLSDRFSAERPKGSFSTLEIQRTEQGDSAMYLCASSLISGANVLTFGAGSRLTVL.

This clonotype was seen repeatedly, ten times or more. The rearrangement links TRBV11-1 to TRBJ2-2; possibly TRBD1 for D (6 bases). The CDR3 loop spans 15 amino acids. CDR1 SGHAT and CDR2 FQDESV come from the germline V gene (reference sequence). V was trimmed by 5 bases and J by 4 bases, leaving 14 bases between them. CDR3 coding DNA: TGTGCCAGCAGCCAGCTACAGGGATCCACCGGGGAGCTGTTTTTT. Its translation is CASSQLQGSTGELFF.

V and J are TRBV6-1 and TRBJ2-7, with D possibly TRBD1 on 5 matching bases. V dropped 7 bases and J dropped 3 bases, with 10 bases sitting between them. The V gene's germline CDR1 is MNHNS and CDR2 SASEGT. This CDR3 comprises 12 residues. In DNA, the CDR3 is TGTGCCAGCAAGCAGGGCGACTACGAGCAGTACTTC. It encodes CASKQGDYEQYF.